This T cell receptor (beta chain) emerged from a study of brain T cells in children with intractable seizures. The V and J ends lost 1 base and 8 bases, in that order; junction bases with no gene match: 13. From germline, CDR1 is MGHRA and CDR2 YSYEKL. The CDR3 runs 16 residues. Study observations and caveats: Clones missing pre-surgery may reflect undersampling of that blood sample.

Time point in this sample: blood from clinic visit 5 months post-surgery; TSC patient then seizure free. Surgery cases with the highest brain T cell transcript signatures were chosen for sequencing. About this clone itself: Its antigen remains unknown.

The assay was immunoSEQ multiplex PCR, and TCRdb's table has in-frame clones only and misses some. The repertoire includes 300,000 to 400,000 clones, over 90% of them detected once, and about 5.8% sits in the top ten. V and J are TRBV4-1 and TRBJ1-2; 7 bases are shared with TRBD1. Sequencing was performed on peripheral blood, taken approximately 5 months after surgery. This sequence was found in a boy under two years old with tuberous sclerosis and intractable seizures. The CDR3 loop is CASSQVENRDRTGYTF. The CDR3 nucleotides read TGCGCCAGCAGCCAAGTCGAGAACCGGGACAGAACAGGCTACACCTTC.